The 27 T cell receptor beta chains below all came from one sample that was sequenced in a study of cytomegalovirus exposure and HLA in healthy donors. The PCR ran on 60 Vbeta and 13 Jbeta primers. Some clones are missing from TCRdb's copy, which holds only in-frame ones; the method was immunoSEQ multiplex PCR. The sample has about 210,000 clones; roughly 77% are singletons. Sequenced material: PBMCs. The receptors originated from a man aged 40-49 years in good health and CMV-seropositive.

The V gene is TRBV5-4, the J gene TRBJ2-6; the D gene is possibly TRBD1 (5 bases). Germline CDR1 SGHNT, CDR2 YYREEE (reference sequence). Trimming removed 0 bases from V and 3 bases from J, with 7 bases in between. The CDR3 covers 15 residues. The CDR3 DNA reads as TGTGCCAGCAGCTTGGAGGGGAATGGGGCCAACGTCCTGACTTTC. It encodes CASSLEGNGANVLTF.

The V call is TRBV11-3, the J call TRBJ2-1, with TRBD1 identical over 12 bases. The CDR3 is 15 amino acids. After removal of 5 bases from V and 7 bases from J, the junction contained 6 bases not matched to a gene. The germline gives CDR1 SGHNT, CDR2 YENEEA. The CDR3 reads CASSMGTGGLNEQFF. In DNA form, the CDR3 reads TGTGCCAGCAGCATGGGGACAGGGGGCTTGAATGAGCAGTTCTTC. Looking up the rest from reference TRBV11-3 and TRBJ2-1 gives the full variable domain: EAGVVQSPRYKIIEKKQPVAFWCNPISGHNTLYWYLQNLGQGPELLIRYENEEAVDDSQLPKDRFSAERLKGVDSTLKIQPAELGDSAVYLCASSMGTGGLNEQFFGPGTRLTVL.

J is TRBJ2-7 and V is TRBV15; possibly TRBD1 for D (5 bases). V lost 0 bases to trimming and J lost 1 base, with 16 bases between them. The CDR3 length is 17 residues. Germline CDR1 is LNHNV and CDR2 is YYDKDF (reference sequence). As DNA, the CDR3 is TGTGCCACCAGCAGAGATCGCGTGACAGAAGATTCCTACGAGCAGTACTTC. Translated: CATSRDRVTEDSYEQYF.

The chain combines TRBV7-9 with TRBJ2-7; 11 nucleotides match TRBD1. Germline V lookup: CDR1 SEHNR, CDR2 FQNEAQ (reference sequence). J gave up 6 bases and V 6 bases, and 10 bases lay outside the gene matches. The CDR3 runs to 15 residues. The DNA for the CDR3 is TGTGCCAGCAGTTCCCTGGGGACAGGGGGTACCGAGCAGTACTTC. It specifies CASSSLGTGGTEQYF.

V usage is TRBV5-1 and J usage is TRBJ2-2; D remains ambiguous. The CDR3 covers 17 residues. Germline V gene data show CDR1 as SGHRS and CDR2 as YFSETQ. V shed 4 bases and J shed 0 bases, with 16 bases lying between them. Here the CDR3 reads CASSLRKGGSNTGELFF. The DNA of the CDR3 is TGCGCCAGCAGCCTGAGGAAAGGCGGCTCGAACACCGGGGAGCTGTTTTTT.

This clone was found once. The V and J genes are TRBV6-1 and TRBJ2-7, with 11 nucleotides matching TRBD2. The CDR3 extends over 18 amino acids. Trimming cost V 0 bases and J 1 base; bases outside gene matches: 8. Germline CDR1 is MNHNS and CDR2 is SASEGT. The CDR3 sequence: CASSEAVPGTSGSYEQYF. As DNA, the CDR3 is TGTGCCAGCAGTGAAGCGGTCCCCGGGACTAGCGGATCCTACGAGCAGTACTTC.

This rearrangement joins TRBV11-2 to TRBJ1-1; 8 nucleotides align to TRBD1. V lost 7 bases, J lost 2 bases, and 12 bases stayed unmatched. CDR1 and CDR2 (germline): SGHAT, FQNNGV. The CDR3 extends over 16 amino acids. The CDR3 DNA reads TGTGCCAGCACCAGAGGGGTGGCAGGGGGCAACACTGAAGCTTTCTTT. Translating it yields CASTRGVAGGNTEAFF.

This chain uses TRBV7-8 with TRBJ2-7; D might be TRBD1 (6 bases). V was cut by 1 base and J by 0 bases, with 10 bases left in between. The germline V gene has CDR1 SGHVS and CDR2 FQNEAQ. CDR3 size: 15 residues. The CDR3 sequence: CASSLGQASSYEQYF. In DNA, the CDR3 is TGTGCCAGCAGCTTAGGACAGGCTAGCTCCTACGAGCAGTACTTC.

The chain uses TRBV7-2 and TRBJ1-1, with TRBD1 matching 7 bases. CDR1 and CDR2 (germline): SGHTA, FQGNSA. This CDR3 has 14 residues. V lost 2 bases to trimming and J lost 5 bases; unmatched junction nucleotides: 5. CDR3 DNA: TGTGCCAGCAGCTTAAGGGGGCGCGGTACTGAAGCTTTCTTT. This encodes CASSLRGRGTEAFF.

The CDR3 bases are TGTGCCAGCAGCTTGGGGGGGACTTTGGGGGGCACTGAAGCTTTCTTT. This sequence encodes CASSLGGTLGGTEAFF. This rearrangement joins TRBV5-6 to TRBJ1-1, with TRBD1 as a possible D gene (5 bases). V was clipped by 0 bases and J by 4 bases, with 16 bases between them. Germline V gives CDR1 SGHDT, CDR2 YYEEEE. CDR3 size: 16 residues.

This clone was detected once. The chain uses TRBV7-9 and TRBJ2-5; possible D gene TRBD2, 6 bases. In germline, CDR1 is SEHNR, CDR2 FQNEAQ (reference sequence). The CDR3 has 19 residues. Trimming took off 1 base at V and 4 bases at J, with 25 bases between the two ends. CDR3 protein: CASSLGGVGIRLDPETQYF. In DNA form, the CDR3 reads TGTGCCAGCAGCTTAGGGGGGGTCGGAATTCGACTAGATCCAGAGACCCAGTACTTC.

The J gene is TRBJ2-7, the V gene TRBV4-2, with TRBD2 matching over 7 bases. J lost 3 bases, V lost 1 base, and 6 bases had no gene match. The CDR3 is 15 amino acids. Looked up from germline, CDR1 is LGHNA and CDR2 is YNFKEQ. CDR3 bases: TGTGCCAGCAGCCAAGGGGAGCGGGGCCACTACGAGCAGTACTTC. Amino acids: CASSQGERGHYEQYF.

The table lists this clone with a count of one. This chain links TRBV5-1 with TRBJ2-5, with D possibly TRBD2 on 6 matching bases. CDR3 length: 17 residues. The ends were cut back, 4 bases at V and 1 base at J, with 20 bases in the middle. Germline assignment: CDR1 SGHRS and CDR2 YFSETQ. CDR3: CASSPRGGATPQETQYF. DNA for the CDR3: TGCGCCAGCAGCCCCCGTGGCGGGGCGACCCCCCAAGAGACCCAGTACTTC.

Notes on this clone: The germline gene is not matched at one end of the junction; a read error may be the cause. The gene calls are TRBV28 and TRBJ2-7; 13 nucleotides match TRBD2. Germline lookup yields CDR1 MDHEN and CDR2 SYDVKM. The CDR3 runs to 18 residues. The CDR3 DNA reads TGTGCCGGCAGCCCTCGCGTTAGGACTAGCGGGAGTAGTTACGAGCAGTACTTC. Amino acids: CAGSPRVRTSGSSYEQYF.

The DNA of the CDR3 is TGCGCCAGCAGCTTTGGTCTGCAGGGGTCCTCCGTCTCCTATAATTCACCCCTCCACTTT. Translated, it gives CASSFGLQGSSVSYNSPLHF. This sequence joins TRBV5-1 and TRBJ1-6, with D possibly TRBD1 on 6 matching bases. The CDR3 runs to 20 residues. V dropped 2 bases and J dropped 0 bases, with 21 bases sitting between them. Germline values: CDR1 SGHRS, CDR2 YFSETQ.

The chain combines TRBV6-5 with TRBJ1-3; 7 bases line up with TRBD1. The V gene end was trimmed by 7 bases and the J gene end by 4 bases; junction bases not matched to a gene: 10. The CDR3 has 15 amino acids. Germline values: CDR1 MNHEY, CDR2 SVGAGI. In DNA form, the CDR3 reads TGTGCCAGCAACCCCTTTGAGGGGGCAGGAAACACCATATATTTT. Its protein is CASNPFEGAGNTIYF.

V usage is TRBV4-1 and J usage is TRBJ1-1; TRBD1 agrees at 8 bases. CDR3 length equals 14 residues. J lost 5 bases, V lost 3 bases, and 5 bases had no gene match. Germline V gene data show CDR1 as MGHRA and CDR2 as YSYEKL. The CDR3 DNA reads TGCGCCAGCAGCCATGCTACAGGGGGAACTGAAGCTTTCTTT. Translated: CASSHATGGTEAFF.

The chain has TRBV6-5 and TRBJ2-7; the match to TRBD1 covers 9 bases. The CDR3 is 13 amino acids. With 4 bases clipped from V and 6 bases from J, the junction kept 4 bases outside the gene matches. CDR1 is MNHEY and CDR2 is SVGAGI in the germline V gene. Here the CDR3 reads CASSWGTGFEQYF. CDR3 DNA sequence: TGTGCCAGCAGTTGGGGGACAGGGTTCGAGCAGTACTTC.

The chain has TRBV19 and TRBJ2-7; D is unresolved. Germline V gene lookup returns CDR1 LNHDA and CDR2 SQIVND (reference sequence). V gave up 9 bases and J gave up 1 base, with 13 bases separating them. The CDR3 is made up of 13 amino acids. As DNA, the CDR3 is TGTGCCAGCTCGGGTCCGCAGTCCTACGAGCAGTACTTC. Translating it yields CASSGPQSYEQYF.

This clone was observed once. The chain is built from TRBV11-2 and TRBJ2-7; no clear D gene. Trimming took 1 base from V and 2 from J, leaving 9 bases between them. The CDR3 has 14 amino acids. CDR1 SGHAT and CDR2 FQNNGV come from the germline V gene. In nucleotides, the CDR3 is TGTGCCAGCAGCTTAGCCAGGAAACCCTACGAGCAGTACTTC. Its protein is CASSLARKPYEQYF.

The rearrangement links TRBV6-1 to TRBJ2-3; D is unclear. Germline-derived CDR1 and CDR2 are MNHNS and SASEGT. Trimming removed 5 bases at V and 2 bases at J, with 11 bases between. The CDR3 totals 14 residues. The CDR3 nucleotides are TGTGCCAGCAGTTATAGACTTTCCACAGATACGCAGTATTTT. Protein sequence: CASSYRLSTDTQYF.

This chain connects TRBV6-6 to TRBJ2-5; TRBD2 matches 8 bases. The J segment lost 2 bases and the V segment lost 2 bases, leaving 7 bases of the junction unmatched. The CDR3 loop spans 16 amino acids. CDR1 is MNHNY, CDR2 SVGAGI, per germline (reference sequence). The CDR3 bases are TGTGCCAGCAGTTACGGGCGGGGGGCCTTACAAGAGACCCAGTACTTC. Encoded protein: CASSYGRGALQETQYF.

The chain recombines TRBV6-1 with TRBJ2-1; D not resolved. The CDR3 spans 13 residues. CDR1 and CDR2 (germline): MNHNS, SASEGT. Trimming stripped 5 bases from V and 7 bases from J, with 12 bases between. The CDR3 loop reads CASSSYSNNEQFF. The CDR3 DNA reads TGTGCCAGCAGTTCGTACTCTAATAATGAGCAGTTCTTC.

The V and J genes are TRBV18 and TRBJ1-2, with 9 bases matching TRBD1. Germline V gives CDR1 KGHSH, CDR2 LQKENI. With 2 bases clipped from V and 6 bases from J, the junction kept 7 bases outside the gene matches. The CDR3 is 15 amino acids. The DNA of the CDR3 is TGTGCCAGCTCACCAACCCGGGACAGGGCTAATGGCTACACCTTC. It translates to CASSPTRDRANGYTF.

This sequence joins TRBV7-9 and TRBJ1-2; 9 bases align to TRBD1. Germline loops: CDR1 SEHNR, CDR2 FQNEAQ (reference sequence). Losses at the gene ends were 5 bases for V and 2 bases for J; bases not matched to a gene: 15. CDR3 size: 18 residues. The CDR3 spells CASSLRPGTGTVNYGYTF. Written as DNA, the CDR3 is TGTGCCAGCAGCCTCCGCCCCGGGACAGGGACGGTGAACTATGGCTACACCTTC.

The rearrangement joins TRBV28 to TRBJ2-3; 7 bases agree with TRBD1. From germline, CDR1 is MDHEN and CDR2 SYDVKM. This CDR3 is built from 14 residues. Trimming cost V 6 bases and J 2 bases; bases outside gene matches: 5. The CDR3 reads CASRPTGNTDTQYF. CDR3 bases: TGTGCCAGCAGACCGACAGGGAACACAGATACGCAGTATTTT.

This clone was picked up a small number of times. This chain uses TRBV7-9 with TRBJ1-1, with D tentatively TRBD1 (6 bases). V was cut by 1 base and J by 4 bases, with 13 bases left in between. The CDR3 extends over 15 amino acids. Germline loops: CDR1 SEHNR, CDR2 FQNEAQ (reference sequence). The CDR3 loop is CASSLVPGATTEAFF. CDR3 in DNA: TGTGCCAGCAGCTTAGTTCCAGGGGCAACCACTGAAGCTTTCTTT.